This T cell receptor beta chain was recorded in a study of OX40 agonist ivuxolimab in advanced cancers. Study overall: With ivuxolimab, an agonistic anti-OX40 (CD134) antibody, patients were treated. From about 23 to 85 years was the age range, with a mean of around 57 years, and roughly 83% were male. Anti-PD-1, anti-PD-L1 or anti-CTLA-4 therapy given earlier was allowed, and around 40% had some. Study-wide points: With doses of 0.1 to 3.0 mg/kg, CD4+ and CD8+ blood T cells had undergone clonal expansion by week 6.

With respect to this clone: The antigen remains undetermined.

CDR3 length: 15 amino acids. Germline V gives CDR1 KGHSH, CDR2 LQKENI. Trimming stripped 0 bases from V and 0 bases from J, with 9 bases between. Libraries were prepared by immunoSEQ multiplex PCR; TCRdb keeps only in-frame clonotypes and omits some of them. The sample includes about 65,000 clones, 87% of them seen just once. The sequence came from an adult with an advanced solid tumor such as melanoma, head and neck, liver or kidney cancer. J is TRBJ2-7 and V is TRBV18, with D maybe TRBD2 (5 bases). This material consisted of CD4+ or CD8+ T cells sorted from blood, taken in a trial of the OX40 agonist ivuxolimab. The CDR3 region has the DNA TGTGCCAGCTCACCACCGGAAGGGAGCTCCTACGAGCAGTACTTC. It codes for CASSPPEGSSYEQYF.